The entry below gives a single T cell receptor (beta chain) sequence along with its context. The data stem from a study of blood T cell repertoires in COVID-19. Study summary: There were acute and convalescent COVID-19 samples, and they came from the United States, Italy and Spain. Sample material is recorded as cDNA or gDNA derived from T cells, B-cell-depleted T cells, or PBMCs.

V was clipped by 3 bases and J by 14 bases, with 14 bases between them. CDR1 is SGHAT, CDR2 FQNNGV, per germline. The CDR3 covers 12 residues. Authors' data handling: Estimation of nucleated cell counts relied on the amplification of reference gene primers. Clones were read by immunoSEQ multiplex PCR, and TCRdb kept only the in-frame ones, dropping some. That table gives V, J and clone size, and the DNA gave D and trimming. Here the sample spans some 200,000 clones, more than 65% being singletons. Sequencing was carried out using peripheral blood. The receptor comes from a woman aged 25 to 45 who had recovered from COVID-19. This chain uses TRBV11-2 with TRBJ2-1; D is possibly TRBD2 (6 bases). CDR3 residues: CASSFSGEPEFF. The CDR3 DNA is TGTGCCAGCAGCTTTTCGGGGGAACCAGAGTTCTTC.